These T cell receptor beta chains were read from a single sample in a study of T cell responses to AZD1222 COVID-19 vaccine. Clones were sequenced by immunoSEQ multiplex PCR, and TCRdb holds only the in-frame ones, with some missing. Here the sample spans more than 85,000 clones, about 85% being singletons. Sequenced here: peripheral blood, sampled on day 0 of AZD1222 vaccination. The source of these receptors is an adult in good health. Each CDR3 is given with its conserved first and last residue.

J: TRBJ2-2
V: TRBV4-1
CDR3: CASSQDGVYTGELFF

J: TRBJ1-3
V: TRBV7-3
CDR3: CASSLNFLSGNTIYF

J: TRBJ2-1
V: TRBV18
CDR3: CASSPTDIRGEQFF

J: TRBJ1-6
V: TRBV6-1
CDR3: CASSDPRLKDRGHSPLHF

J: TRBJ2-2
V: TRBV19
CDR3: CASRAAGTGELFF

J: TRBJ1-2
V: TRBV12-3/TRBV12-4
CDR3: CASSGTAYGYTF

J: TRBJ2-1
V: TRBV15
CDR3: CATSSARPDRGGNEQFF

J: TRBJ2-1
V: TRBV5-1
CDR3: CASSLNRNDEQFF

J: TRBJ1-2
V: TRBV6-2/TRBV6-3
CDR3: CASSYNRGRSGYTF

J: TRBJ2-1
V: TRBV19
CDR3: CASRTPGLLNEQFF

J: TRBJ1-5
V: TRBV7-9
CDR3: CASSFGEQPQHF

J: TRBJ2-7
V: TRBV5-4
CDR3: CASSPPGTGVSYEQYF

J: TRBJ1-5
V: TRBV6-5
CDR3: CASSNTGGGQPQHF

J: TRBJ1-5
V: TRBV11-2
CDR3: CASSLTGVDQPQHF

J: TRBJ2-5
V: TRBV2
CDR3: CASSGLAPQETQYF

J: TRBJ1-3
V: TRBV7-9
CDR3: CASSKQGASGNTIYF

J: TRBJ1-4
V: TRBV5-6
CDR3: CASSLKGSGEKLFF

J: TRBJ2-2
V: TRBV7-9
CDR3: CASSLAGSANTGELFF

J: TRBJ2-7
V: TRBV27
CDR3: CASSPRTSGISYEQYF

J: TRBJ1-3
V: TRBV3-1/TRBV3-2
CDR3: CASSPRGGSSGNTIYF

J: TRBJ2-5
V: TRBV4-1
CDR3: CASSQGVGLKTQYF

J: TRBJ2-1
V: TRBV7-6
CDR3: CASSLRTSGSSYNEQFF

J: TRBJ2-1
V: TRBV11-2
CDR3: CASTPGGSNEQFF

J: TRBJ1-5
V: TRBV6-5
CDR3: CASSQAINQPQHF

J: TRBJ1-1
V: TRBV6-2/TRBV6-3
CDR3: CASSSPGQGVRTEAFF

J: TRBJ1-5
V: TRBV6-6
CDR3: CASSYSGQYSNQPQHF

J: TRBJ1-6
V: TRBV28
CDR3: CASSSTGPVGPLHF

J: TRBJ1-6
V: TRBV20-1
CDR3: CSASGIRDNSPLHF

J: TRBJ2-7
V: TRBV15
CDR3: CATSREGRRTGGPLYEQYF

J: TRBJ1-1
V: TRBV6-5
CDR3: CASRWTGGEDTEAFF

J: TRBJ1-5
V: TRBV7-6
CDR3: CASSLAAGNQPQHF

J: TRBJ1-1
V: TRBV15
CDR3: CATSRDPKPGTEAFF

J: TRBJ2-7
V: TRBV5-1
CDR3: CASSSQSGTHEQYF

J: TRBJ1-5
V: TRBV28
CDR3: CASRPAQGNQPQHF

J: TRBJ1-5
V: TRBV19
CDR3: CASRRDRGDNQPQHF

J: TRBJ2-5
V: TRBV4-3
CDR3: CASSQDYQGQTQYF

J: TRBJ2-7
V: TRBV4-1
CDR3: CASSPRHRGVPYEQYF

J: TRBJ2-5
V: TRBV9
CDR3: CASSAGLAGDVTQYF

J: TRBJ2-1
V: TRBV7-2
CDR3: CASSAGTYNEQFF

J: TRBJ2-1
V: TRBV29-1
CDR3: CSVETNDNEQFF

J: TRBJ1-2
V: TRBV20-1
CDR3: CSARVGNGYTF